The rows below give T cell receptor beta chains drawn from one sample of a study of post-analysis software for immune sequencing data. TCRdb itself ran the PCR reads through MiXCR, one entry per CDR3 protein. The sample lists roughly 600,000 distinct CDR3 sequences, 40% to 50% occurring once. What was sequenced was blood. The receptor source for this set is a girl between 5 and 17 years old with multiple sclerosis. Both conserved end residues are trimmed from each CDR3. The order of the fields is V gene, J gene, CDR3 protein.

>TRBV10-3|TRBJ2-7
AISDQGAFYEQY
>TRBV4-1|TRBJ2-1
ASSQVDDEYNEQF
>TRBV12-3/TRBV12-4|TRBJ1-5
ASSLKRDRGRYNQPQH
>TRBV6-5|TRBJ2-7
ASSYSTSSEQY
>TRBV20-1|TRBJ2-7
SASHGTWEQY
>TRBV6-2/TRBV6-3|TRBJ2-2
ASSYTRVDTGELF
>TRBV20-1|TRBJ1-2
SASLDREGYT
>TRBV29-1|TRBJ2-7
SGWEASSYEQY
>TRBV6-1|TRBJ2-5
ASSPGRSQETQY
>TRBV4-1|TRBJ2-7
ASSQMREGEQY
>TRBV12-3/TRBV12-4|TRBJ2-3
ASSTAGGAGLANPDTQY
>TRBV7-9|TRBJ2-5
ASSLEMGGQEQY
>TRBV10-3|TRBJ2-2
AIRKQGANTGELF
>TRBV20-1|TRBJ2-7
SVRSGSSSYEQY
>TRBV20-1|TRBJ1-5
SARQGSYSNQPQH